The sequence of this T cell receptor (beta chain) was determined in a study of T cells expressing NK-cell markers. Study in general: It was from sorted CD3+CD56+NKG2C+, CD3+CD56+NKG2C- and CD3+CD56-NKG2C+ T cells that TCR beta repertoires came. The authors sequenced eight donors, of whom seven were HCMV-seropositive and one was seronegative.

It was by 5'RACE template switching with UMIs that TCR beta cDNA was made. TCRdb reprocessed the 5' RACE reads; each CDR3 protein has one entry and no DNA is given. The table for this sample gives a few hundred thousand distinct CDR3 sequences. The germline CDR1 and CDR2 sequences are SNHLY and FYNNEI. This CDR3 has 16 amino acids. The sequencing input was blood T cells: a sorted CD56 or NKG2C T cell subset, CD4+ or CD8+ T cells, or bulk PBMC T cells (not recorded which). V usage is TRBV2 and J usage is TRBJ2-1; TCRdb names TRBD2, which stays unverified in the absence of DNA. The sequence came from a woman in her forties or fifties in good health. CDR3 sequence: CASSKSGTSLDNEQFF.